What follows is one T cell receptor beta chain and its context. Here immunoSEQ multiplex PCR was the method, and the copy in TCRdb shows in-frame clones only, minus some. The sample carries 200,000 to 300,000 clones, around nine tenths recorded once. Treatment in this sample: some 19 received Ad26.COV2.S at low or high dose, single or two shots; about five received placebo; per-sample allocation not given. Samples were taken on day 63 after the first vaccine or placebo injection. At a Boston site, the person donating was an adult of 18-55 years. This record belongs to a study of Ad26.COV2.S vaccination and SARS-CoV-2 variants. Sequencing was performed on peripheral blood, taken in a trial of Ad26.COV2.S vaccine versus placebo. The TCR was taken from a person aged 18-65 years who received the Ad26.COV2.S COVID-19 vaccine or a placebo.

CDR3: CASSFDMGFEQYF. In DNA form, the CDR3 reads TGTGCCAGCAGCTTCGATATGGGGTTCGAGCAGTACTTC. The chain uses TRBV7-9 and TRBJ2-7; D remains ambiguous. V gave up 3 bases and J gave up 6 bases, with 12 bases separating them. The CDR3 sequence is 13 residues long. Germline assignment: CDR1 SEHNR and CDR2 FQNEAQ (reference sequence).